The T cell receptor (beta chain) under discussion was sequenced for a study of regulatory T cells in long-lasting Graves disease. The time point was: newly diagnosed GD, antithyroid drugs for less than 3 months. PBMC-derived RNA was used for the TCR library. This clonotype was observed many times. Its antigen is still unknown. General study findings and limits: Analysis covered peripheral blood alone, not thyroid tissue. Whereas 1,000 or so public clonotypes were shared by new patients, persistent patients shared more, at 2,741.

The CDR3 sequence is 15 residues long. Per the germline V gene, CDR1 is SGHRS and CDR2 is YFSETQ. Unmatched junction bases numbered 10, after V lost 4 bases and J lost 7 bases. To make TCR beta libraries, researchers used iRepertoire HTBI primers and Arm-PCR of CDR3 regions. TCRdb redid the calling of the multiplex PCR reads with MiXCR, one entry per CDR3 protein. Among 620,000 or so distinct CDR3 sequences listed, approximately 15% were seen once. The sample was also linked to a second study, of T cells in Graves' hyperthyroidism and ophthalmopathy.

The material was peripheral blood mononuclear cells (PBMCs), obtained at new diagnosis, from a patient treated with antithyroid drugs. V usage is TRBV5-1 and J usage is TRBJ1-1; the match to TRBD1 covers 10 bases. The origin of this receptor is a woman aged 25 to 39 with Graves disease. The chain's CDR3 is CASSLTLDRGNEAFF. CDR3 in DNA: TGCGCCAGCAGCCTAACCCTGGACAGGGGGAATGAAGCTTTCTTT.